These 22 T cell receptor beta chains share one sample of origin, sequenced in a study of blood T cells in healthy people across ages. Using a J-beta primer mix together with a sample-barcoded 5' primer, a second PCR was run for about 7 to 12 cycles. TCRdb passed the 5' RACE reads through MiXCR, listing each CDR3 protein once. The top ten hold under 8% of the sample, which has over a million distinct CDR3 sequences, approximately 38% seen once. Sequencing input: blood. The source is a woman between 18 and 30 years old in good health.

In this sample, this clonotype turned up a few times. V and J are TRBV9 and TRBJ1-1; unclear D gene. This CDR3 is built from 14 residues. Germline V gives CDR1 SGDLS, CDR2 YYNGEE. V dropped 2 bases and J dropped 0 bases, with 8 bases sitting between them. The DNA for the CDR3 is TGTGCCAGCAGCGTCGGGTCCATGAACACTGAAGCTTTCTTT. This translates into CASSVGSMNTEAFF.

This clonotype was observed a few times. The junction shows a germline mismatch at one end, possibly a read error. The chain links TRBV6-6 to TRBJ1-2; no firm D call. CDR1 MNHNY and CDR2 SVGAGI come from the germline V gene (reference sequence). The CDR3 loop spans 13 amino acids. Here the CDR3 DNA reads TGTGCCAGCAGTTACTTGGTCCCCAATGGTTACACCTTC. Translated: CASSYLVPNGYTF.

The genes are TRBV6-5 and TRBJ1-2; TRBD1 is a possible D gene (6 bases). The germline V gene encodes CDR1 MNHEY and CDR2 SVGAGI. Trimming took off 2 bases at V and 6 bases at J, with 7 bases between the two ends. The CDR3 runs to 12 residues. CDR3 coding DNA: TGTGCCAGCAGTTACAAGGGGGATGGCTACACCTTC. Amino acid sequence: CASSYKGDGYTF.

This clonotype occurred a few times. This rearrangement joins TRBV5-1 to TRBJ2-7; no clear D. Trimming took 1 base from V and 3 from J, leaving 11 bases between them. The CDR3 contains 14 residues. Germline CDR1 and CDR2: SGHRS and YFSETQ. In DNA, the CDR3 is TGCGCCAGCAGCTTGCGCAGTGGTCTCTACGAGCAGTACTTC. It encodes CASSLRSGLYEQYF.

The chain recombines TRBV7-2 with TRBJ2-1; D may be TRBD2 (5 bases). Trimming cost V 3 bases and J 9 bases, with 12 bases left between them. The CDR3 loop spans 13 amino acids. Germline V gene lookup returns CDR1 SGHTA and CDR2 FQGNSA. The CDR3 protein is CASSFGGSGEQFF. The CDR3 DNA reads TGTGCCAGCAGCTTCGGAGGTTCGGGTGAGCAGTTCTTC.

V gene TRBV2 combines with J gene TRBJ2-5, with 8 bases aligning to TRBD2. The J call is in doubt because the DNA end fits TRBJ2-7 better. This CDR3 comprises 15 residues. Germline V gene data show CDR1 as SNHLY and CDR2 as FYNNEI. Here the CDR3 reads CASSESPGRGSEQYF. CDR3 in DNA: TGTGCCAGCAGTGAATCTCCCGGGAGGGGGTCCGAGCAGTACTTC.

This clonotype has more than one count but fewer than ten. CDR3 sequence (DNA): TGTGCCAGCAGGCCTTCCGGACAGGGGAATTACGAGCAGTACTTC. Its translation: CASRPSGQGNYEQYF. The chain has TRBV25-1 and TRBJ2-7, with TRBD1 matching over 9 bases. There are 15 residues in the CDR3. Germline CDR1 and CDR2: MGHDK and SYGVNS. With V trimmed by 6 bases and J by 4 bases, 10 bases remained unmatched.

The rearrangement links TRBV2 to TRBJ2-5; TRBD2 matches at 10 bases. The CDR3 has 16 amino acids. Trimming at V came to 5 bases and at J to 8 bases, leaving 14 bases not matched to a gene. Germline CDR1 and CDR2: SNHLY and FYNNEI. The CDR3 loop reads CASSNLAGAPQGTQYF. CDR3 DNA sequence: TGTGCCAGCAGTAATCTAGCGGGGGCACCCCAGGGAACCCAGTACTTC.

This clonotype was seen a handful of times. The chain has TRBV27 and TRBJ1-2; the D is unclear. The V end lost 5 bases, the J end lost 1 base, and 8 bases lay between the germline ends. This CDR3 is built from 13 residues. From germline, CDR1 is MNHEY and CDR2 SMNVEV (reference sequence). This chain's CDR3 is CASSPHFNYGYTF. The DNA of the CDR3 is TGTGCCAGCAGTCCACATTTTAACTATGGCTACACCTTC.

This clonotype was counted a few times. The rearrangement uses TRBV5-1 and TRBJ2-5; the D is unclear. The ends were cut back, 5 bases at V and 5 bases at J, with 10 bases in the middle. Germline V gene sequence: CDR1 SGHRS, CDR2 YFSETQ. The CDR3 covers 12 residues. CDR3 residues: CASSVARETQYF. The CDR3, as DNA: TGCGCCAGCAGTGTGGCGAGGGAGACCCAGTACTTC.

The chain has TRBV2 and TRBJ2-3; TRBD2 matches at 8 bases. The V segment lost 4 bases and the J segment 7 bases; nucleotides outside the gene matches: 7. Germline CDR1 reads SNHLY; CDR2 reads FYNNEI. The CDR3 totals 14 residues. This CDR3 reads CASSVGLAGNTQYF. The CDR3 DNA follows: TGTGCCAGCAGTGTCGGACTAGCCGGGAATACGCAGTATTTT.

This clonotype is a singleton in its sample. A much more abundant neighbour one base away suggests this may be a read error. This chain connects TRBV4-2 to TRBJ1-4; no clear D gene. Germline values: CDR1 LGHNA, CDR2 YNFKEQ. This CDR3 has 15 amino acids. Between the trimmed V and J ends, which lost 2 bases and 8 bases, there was a span of 15 bases. The CDR3 DNA sequence: TGTGCCAGCAGCCAAACCCTTCGGTTGGAGGAAAAACTGTTTTTT. This gives the protein CASSQTLRLEEKLFF.

This rearrangement joins TRBV21-1 to TRBJ1-1; the DNA was not compared with TRBD1, the D call given in the table. TRBV21-1 is tagged as a pseudogene. The CDR3 has 17 residues. The CDR3 DNA follows: TGTGCCAGCAGCAATCGGGGCCGAACGGGCATGGACACCGAAGCTTTCTTT. Protein sequence: CASSNRGRTGMDTEAFF.

In DNA form, the CDR3 reads TGCGCCAGCAGATCAAGTCGGGGCAGGGCGTACGAGCAGTACTTC. Protein sequence: CASRSSRGRAYEQYF. This chain connects TRBV10-2 to TRBJ2-5, with D perhaps matching TRBD1 or TRBD2 (5 bases each). The assigned J gene may be wrong: the sequence end matches TRBJ2-7 better. The CDR3 loop spans 15 amino acids. Germline V gene sequence: CDR1 WSHSY, CDR2 SAAADI.

Details on this clonotype: The junction differs from germline at one of its ends, possibly a read error. The rearrangement links TRBV12-3 or TRBV12-4 to TRBJ1-2; D is unclear. The CDR3 sequence is 12 residues long. CDR3 DNA: TGTGCCAACAGTTTCTCGGGGAACGGCTACACCTTC. It translates to CANSFSGNGYTF.

This clonotype turned up a few times. The gene calls are TRBV27 and TRBJ2-1; 9 bases are a match to TRBD2. The CDR3 has 20 residues. V shed 5 bases, J shed 3 bases, and the junction held 20 bases outside the gene matches. Germline CDR1 reads MNHEY; CDR2 reads SMNVEV (reference sequence). The CDR3 spells CASSPLTSITTSGDYNEQFF. In DNA form, the CDR3 reads TGTGCCAGCAGTCCCCTGACCAGTATCACGACTAGCGGTGACTACAATGAGCAGTTCTTC.

This sequence joins TRBV10-3 and TRBJ2-4; 7 bases align to TRBD1. V trimming: 4 bases; J trimming: 0 bases; junction bases outside the gene matches: 3. The CDR3 totals 15 residues. Germline CDR1 and CDR2: ENHRY and SYGVKD. This chain's CDR3 is CAISGQGLAKNIQYF. The DNA of the CDR3 is TGTGCCATCAGTGGACAGGGTTTAGCCAAAAACATTCAGTACTTC.

The chain employs TRBV28 and TRBJ2-5; D remains ambiguous. Trimming shortened V by 6 bases and J by 11 bases, and 22 bases separated the two germline ends. This CDR3 is 14 amino acids long. CDR1 and CDR2 from the germline V gene are MDHEN and SYDVKM. For the CDR3, the DNA is TGTGCCAGCAGAGTTTATATTGCGAGCAATGAGCAGTACTTC. Its protein is CASRVYIASNEQYF.

There are a few counts of this clonotype. V gene TRBV7-6 combines with J gene TRBJ1-1; no definite D call. CDR3 size: 13 residues. CDR1 is SGHVS and CDR2 is FNYEAQ in the germline V gene. Trimming took off 5 bases at V and 2 bases at J, with 9 bases between the two ends. CDR3 protein: CASSPQYNTEAFF. The CDR3 DNA reads TGTGCCAGCAGCCCACAGTATAACACTGAAGCTTTCTTT.

This clonotype turned up a few times. The chain is built from TRBV4-1 and TRBJ2-5; maybe TRBD2 (5 bases). CDR3 length: 15 residues. V was clipped by 0 bases and J by 5 bases, with 13 bases between them. Per the germline V gene, CDR1 is MGHRA and CDR2 is YSYEKL. CDR3 DNA: TGCGCCAGCAGCCAAGAACGGGGTCGGCGGGAGACCCAGTACTTC. It codes for CASSQERGRRETQYF.

V is TRBV27 and J is TRBJ2-1, with 9 bases fitting TRBD1. Trimming cost V 0 bases and J 14 bases; bases outside gene matches: 5. Germline CDR1 and CDR2: MNHEY and SMNVEV (reference sequence). The length of the CDR3 is 13 residues. CDR3 DNA sequence: TGTGCCAGCAGTTTATCGGGACAGGGTAGGGAGTTCTTC. Translated, it gives CASSLSGQGREFF.

This clonotype has a handful of counts. The chain combines TRBV3-1 with TRBJ1-2, with D unresolved. The CDR3 spans 14 residues. The ends were cut back, 1 base at V and 5 bases at J, with 11 bases in the middle. Germline CDR1 LGHDT, CDR2 YNNKEL (reference sequence). CDR3 sequence: CASSQGERSYGYTF. In DNA, the CDR3 is TGTGCCAGCAGCCAAGGGGAGAGAAGTTATGGCTACACCTTC.